This TCR beta chain derives from a study of T cells in Graves' hyperthyroidism and ophthalmopathy. RNA transcripts gave rise to amplified TCR beta CDR3 regions. Primed by the HTBI set, a first-round RT-PCR was run on the TCR CDR3. TCRdb independently ran MiXCR on the multiplex PCR reads; one entry per CDR3 protein. The sample shows around 290,000 distinct CDR3 sequences, approximately 15% of them seen only once. Whole-study findings and limits: A model built on 13 V-J features separated ophthalmopathy from stable hyperthyroidism. Median prediction lead before ophthalmopathy onset was around seven months with the model.

V gave up 0 bases and J gave up 3 bases, with 18 bases separating them. From germline, CDR1 is DFQATT and CDR2 SNEGSKA (reference sequence). This CDR3 is built from 16 residues. Many counts were recorded for this clonotype. Its antigen is not identified. This chain connects TRBV20-1 to TRBJ2-7; a weak D match, TRBD2 (6 bases). This TCR was sampled from a woman aged 60-75 years with Graves' ophthalmopathy. The sequenced sample was blood. CDR3 nucleotides: TGCAGTGCTAGAGATCTCCTCCGGACTACTAACTACGAGCAGTACTTC. Translation gives CSARDLLRTTNYEQYF.